The 10 T cell receptor beta chains listed next were all sequenced from one sample in a study of cytomegalovirus exposure and HLA in healthy donors. The PCR employed 60 Vbeta primers together with 13 Jbeta primers. Data came from immunoSEQ multiplex PCR; TCRdb stores just in-frame clones and leaves some out. This table has around 100,000 clones, around 77% appearing once. Sequences were obtained from PBMCs. These receptor sequences come from a woman in her thirties in good health and CMV-seropositive.

In DNA form, the CDR3 reads TGCGCCAGCAGCCAAGCTCCACAGGGTACCGAGCAGTACTTC. The encoded protein is CASSQAPQGTEQYF. The chain recombines TRBV4-1 with TRBJ2-7; D is perhaps TRBD1 (6 bases). Germline-derived CDR1 and CDR2 are MGHRA and YSYEKL. The V end was cut by 1 base, the J end by 6 bases, with 13 bases between. The length of the CDR3 is 14 residues.

The chain has TRBV4-1 and TRBJ1-3; D is unresolved. There are 14 residues in the CDR3. In germline, CDR1 is MGHRA, CDR2 YSYEKL. V was clipped by 3 bases and J by 1 base, with 7 bases between them. CDR3 nucleotides: TGCGCCAGCAGCCACCCTAGGTCTGGAAACACCATATATTTT. Translating it yields CASSHPRSGNTIYF.

This sequence joins TRBV9 and TRBJ2-6; TRBD1 might be the D (5 bases). Trimming took 0 bases from V and 0 from J, leaving 22 bases between them. The CDR3 runs to 21 residues. The germline V gene encodes CDR1 SGDLS and CDR2 YYNGEE. The chain's CDR3 is CASSVGSAGLILPSGANVLTF. The CDR3 DNA sequence: TGTGCCAGCAGCGTAGGATCGGCAGGGCTTATTCTCCCCTCTGGGGCCAACGTCCTGACTTTC.

The J gene is TRBJ2-3, the V gene TRBV20-1; no clear D. The CDR3 runs to 11 residues. The germline CDR1 and CDR2 sequences are DFQATT and SNEGSKA (reference sequence). V was pared by 6 bases and J by 10 bases, with 14 bases between. The CDR3 DNA sequence: TGCAGTGCATCCATCTCCGGGTCGCAGTATTTT. Amino acid sequence: CSASISGSQYF.

The chain carries TRBV5-4 and TRBJ1-4; a weak D match, TRBD1 (6 bases). CDR3 length: 15 amino acids. In germline, CDR1 is SGHNT, CDR2 YYREEE (reference sequence). The V end was cut by 5 bases, the J end by 0 bases, with 11 bases between. For the CDR3, the DNA is TGTGCCAGCAGACCCGGACAGACAACTAATGAAAAACTGTTTTTT. It translates to CASRPGQTTNEKLFF.

The chain uses TRBV14 and TRBJ2-7; maybe TRBD2 (6 bases). Germline V gene sequence: CDR1 SGHDN, CDR2 FVKESK. The CDR3 extends over 14 amino acids. V lost 4 bases to trimming and J lost 3 bases, with 13 bases between them. The CDR3 here is CASSPSLAIYEQYF. CDR3 nucleotides: TGTGCCAGCAGCCCCTCCCTAGCGATCTACGAGCAGTACTTC.

This clone was seen just once. This rearrangement joins TRBV2 to TRBJ2-5; 9 bases are a match to TRBD2. CDR3 length: 14 amino acids. CDR1 and CDR2 from the germline V gene are SNHLY and FYNNEI. Trimming at V came to 9 bases and at J to 1 base, leaving 6 bases not matched to a gene. The chain's CDR3 is CASGAGGPQETQYF. The CDR3 nucleotides are TGTGCCAGTGGGGCGGGGGGGCCCCAAGAGACCCAGTACTTC. Drawing the rest from reference TRBV2 and TRBJ2-5, the complete variable domain is EPEVTQTPSHQVTQMGQEVILRCVPISNHLYFYWYRQILGQKVEFLVSFYNNEISEKSEIFDDQFSVERPDGSNFTLKIRSTKLEDSAMYFCASGAGGPQETQYFGPGTRLLVL.

The J gene is TRBJ1-3, the V gene TRBV4-1; D gene unclear. This CDR3 has 16 amino acids. V gave up 1 base and J gave up 4 bases, with 14 bases separating them. Germline loops: CDR1 MGHRA, CDR2 YSYEKL. The CDR3 nucleotides are TGCGCCAGCAGCCAAGTGGCACGGGTGCTCGGAAACACCATATATTTT. Translated, it gives CASSQVARVLGNTIYF.

The J gene is TRBJ1-1, the V gene TRBV2; D may be TRBD1 (6 bases). Germline assignment: CDR1 SNHLY and CDR2 FYNNEI. The length of the CDR3 is 14 residues. Trimming took off 9 bases at V and 4 bases at J, with 18 bases between the two ends. CDR3 in amino acids: CARRGGARGTEAFF. The DNA for the CDR3 is TGTGCCAGGCGGGGGGGGGCTCGGGGCACTGAAGCTTTCTTT.

This rearrangement joins TRBV2 to TRBJ2-5; 8 bases agree with TRBD2. V was pared by 4 bases and J by 5 bases, with 3 bases of the junction left unmatched. The CDR3 has 13 residues. Germline V CDR1 and CDR2: SNHLY, FYNNEI. The CDR3 is CASSVPGGETQYF. The CDR3 coding sequence is TGTGCCAGCAGTGTCCCGGGAGGGGAGACCCAGTACTTC. The full variable domain, rest sourced from reference TRBV2 and TRBJ2-5, is EPEVTQTPSHQVTQMGQEVILRCVPISNHLYFYWYRQILGQKVEFLVSFYNNEISEKSEIFDDQFSVERPDGSNFTLKIRSTKLEDSAMYFCASSVPGGETQYFGPGTRLLVL.